This passage covers 26 T cell receptor beta chains from one sample sequenced in a study of CD8+ T cells in alopecia areata. Sequencing relied on a cDNA template that was reverse transcribed from extracted RNA. Here immunoSEQ multiplex PCR was the method, and the copy in TCRdb shows in-frame clones only, minus some. The sample includes approximately 99,000 clones, 50% to 70% seen only once; the top ten take 20% to 25%. Sequencing was performed on NKG2D-low CD8+ T cells sorted from blood. All receptors derive from a human donor with alopecia areata.

J is TRBJ2-7 and V is TRBV7-2; D gene ambiguous. The CDR3 runs 13 residues. The V gene lost 5 bases and the J gene lost 0 bases, with 8 bases spanning the gap. CDR1 is SGHTA, CDR2 FQGNSA, per germline. CDR3 region: CASSHDVSYEQYF. As DNA, the CDR3 is TGTGCCAGCAGCCACGACGTCTCCTACGAGCAGTACTTC.

CDR3 coding DNA: TGTGCCAGCAGCTGGACGTCTGAAGCTTTCTTT. Translating it yields CASSWTSEAFF. The J gene is TRBJ1-1, the V gene TRBV13, with D uncertain. Per germline, CDR1 PRHDT and CDR2 FYEKMQ (reference sequence). CDR3 length equals 11 residues. V lost 4 bases and J lost 6, with 6 bases in between.

A few counts support this clone. The chain employs TRBV5-1 and TRBJ2-4; 8 nucleotides match TRBD2. The J segment lost 4 bases and the V segment lost 2 bases, leaving 11 bases of the junction unmatched. The V gene's germline CDR1 is SGHRS and CDR2 YFSETQ. This CDR3 comprises 17 residues. The CDR3 DNA sequence: TGCGCCAGCAGCTTCAGATTCCAAGCGGGAGTAAAAAACATTCAGTACTTC. This sequence encodes CASSFRFQAGVKNIQYF.

This chain links TRBV7-9 with TRBJ1-1; no clear D. This CDR3 is built from 15 residues. Trimming cost V 1 base and J 3 bases, with 12 bases left between them. Germline V gene lookup returns CDR1 SEHNR and CDR2 FQNEAQ (reference sequence). CDR3: CASSLVPGLYTEAFF. CDR3 nucleotide sequence: TGTGCCAGCAGCTTAGTGCCGGGTTTATACACTGAAGCTTTCTTT.

This clone has more than one count but fewer than ten. The chain recombines TRBV28 with TRBJ1-5; D is undetermined. The CDR3 sequence is 14 residues long. CDR1 is MDHEN and CDR2 is SYDVKM in the germline V gene. Between the trimmed V and J ends, which lost 2 bases and 7 bases, there was a span of 12 bases. CDR3 in DNA: TGTGCCAGCAGTTTACCCGCCAGGAGCCAGCCCCAGCATTTT. Translating gives CASSLPARSQPQHF.

In this sample, this clone turned up once. V and J are TRBV2 and TRBJ1-1; D not certain. CDR3 length: 12 residues. The V gene's germline CDR1 is SNHLY and CDR2 FYNNEI. V lost 6 bases, J lost 1 base, and 6 bases lay in between. DNA for the CDR3: TGTGCCAGCAGGGGATGGAACACTGAAGCTTTCTTT. Translated, it gives CASRGWNTEAFF.

This clone was counted a few times. The chain joins TRBV12-5 to TRBJ2-7, with TRBD1 identical over 7 bases. The CDR3 has 17 residues. CDR1 is LGHNT and CDR2 is FRNRAP in the germline V gene. V shed 5 bases and J 2 bases; nucleotides not matched to a gene: 15. The CDR3: CASGPTASGTAPYEQYF. DNA of the CDR3: TGTGCTAGTGGTCCTACAGCCTCCGGGACAGCCCCCTACGAGCAGTACTTC.

The chain links TRBV5-1 to TRBJ2-5; 9 nucleotides agree with TRBD1. Germline CDR1 SGHRS, CDR2 YFSETQ. The CDR3 extends over 16 amino acids. Unmatched junction bases numbered 9, after V lost 1 base and J lost 5 bases. CDR3 in DNA: TGCGCCAGCAGCTTGCCCCTGGGACAGGGTGCGGAGACCCAGTACTTC. Amino acids: CASSLPLGQGAETQYF. Supplemented by reference TRBV5-1 and TRBJ2-5, the full variable domain reads KAGVTQTPRYLIKTRGQQVTLSCSPISGHRSVSWYQQTPGQGLQFLFEYFSETQRNKGNFPGRFSGRQFSNSRSEMNVSTLELGDSALYLCASSLPLGQGAETQYFGPGTRLLVL.

This clone was found a few times. This rearrangement joins TRBV10-3 to TRBJ2-6; TRBD1 might be the D (5 bases). V was shortened by 2 bases and J by 1 base, with 6 bases between the two germline ends. The CDR3 length is 15 residues. CDR1 ENHRY and CDR2 SYGVKD come from the germline V gene. CDR3 residues: CAISEPGSGANVLTF. In nucleotides, the CDR3 is TGTGCCATCAGTGAGCCAGGGTCTGGGGCCAACGTCCTGACTTTC.

This clone appeared a few times. The chain employs TRBV19 and TRBJ1-1, with 9 bases lining up with TRBD1. The germline V gene encodes CDR1 LNHDA and CDR2 SQIVND (reference sequence). The CDR3 has 15 residues. Germline trimming cut 5 bases from V and 1 base from J; bases unmatched to any gene: 5. The CDR3 DNA follows: TGTGCCAGTAGTCCGACAGGGGGTTCGAACACTGAAGCTTTCTTT. It codes for CASSPTGGSNTEAFF.

This clone has a handful of counts. The chain couples TRBV28 to TRBJ2-5; maybe TRBD2 (6 bases). Germline V lookup: CDR1 MDHEN, CDR2 SYDVKM. The CDR3 has 14 amino acids. V was shortened by 5 bases and J by 5 bases, with 15 bases between the two germline ends. In nucleotides, the CDR3 is TGTGCCAGCAGTGCGCGGCGGGGCGAGGAGACCCAGTACTTC. The encoded protein is CASSARRGEETQYF. The entire variable domain, with the rest obtained from reference TRBV28 and TRBJ2-5, is as follows: DVKVTQSSRYLVKRTGEKVFLECVQDMDHENMFWYRQDPGLGLRLIYFSYDVKMKEKGDIPEGYSVSREKKERFSLILESASTNQTSMYLCASSARRGEETQYFGPGTRLLVL.

This clone showed up just a few times. The chain uses TRBV10-2 and TRBJ2-7, with TRBD2 matching 9 bases. The junction had 6 bases not matched to a gene; V was cut back by 6 bases and J by 6 bases. The CDR3 is made up of 13 amino acids. Germline V gene sequence: CDR1 WSHSY, CDR2 SAAADI. As DNA, the CDR3 is TGCGCCAGCAGACCGGGACTAGCAGGCGAGCAGTACTTC. Its translation is CASRPGLAGEQYF.

J is TRBJ1-1 and V is TRBV4-1, with D unresolved. V lost 0 bases, J lost 5 bases, and 13 bases lay in between. Germline V gene lookup returns CDR1 MGHRA and CDR2 YSYEKL. The CDR3 is made up of 15 amino acids. The CDR3 DNA reads as TGCGCCAGCAGCCAAGATCATCAGAAGCGTACTGAAGCTTTCTTT. This encodes CASSQDHQKRTEAFF.

The V and J genes are TRBV7-9 and TRBJ2-3, with D hard to call. Trimming pared 8 bases from V and 2 bases from J, leaving 8 bases between. CDR3 length: 12 amino acids. The germline V gene has CDR1 SEHNR and CDR2 FQNEAQ (reference sequence). The CDR3 protein is CASRINTDTQYF. Here the CDR3 DNA reads TGTGCCAGCCGCATAAACACAGATACGCAGTATTTT.

CDR3 sequence (DNA): TGTGCCAGCAGCGTAGTGGCAGGGCCTAACTATGGCTACACCTTC. Translating gives CASSVVAGPNYGYTF. The rearrangement joins TRBV9 to TRBJ1-2; tentatively, D is TRBD1 (5 bases). This CDR3 is 15 amino acids long. V was trimmed by 0 bases and J by 0 bases, leaving 9 bases between them. Germline V gene lookup returns CDR1 SGDLS and CDR2 YYNGEE.

The V call is TRBV5-1, the J call TRBJ1-1; TRBD1 aligns across 11 bases. V trimming: 4 bases; J trimming: 4 bases; junction bases outside the gene matches: 3. CDR1 is SGHRS and CDR2 is YFSETQ in the germline V gene. The CDR3 covers 14 residues. CDR3 DNA: TGCGCCAGCAGCAGGACAGGGGGCGTCACTGAAGCTTTCTTT. This gives the protein CASSRTGGVTEAFF.

The genes are TRBV7-2 and TRBJ2-2; 7 nucleotides agree with TRBD2. The J segment lost 4 bases and the V segment lost 3 bases, leaving 8 bases of the junction unmatched. CDR1 is SGHTA, CDR2 FQGNSA, per germline. CDR3 length: 16 amino acids. CDR3 DNA: TGTGCCAGCAGCTTGGGGGGGAGGTTCCTCACCGGGGAGCTGTTTTTT. Protein product: CASSLGGRFLTGELFF.

In this sample, this clone turned up a few times. The chain combines TRBV5-1 with TRBJ2-7; TRBD1 agrees at 7 bases. The ends lost 0 bases at V and 3 bases at J; junction bases unmatched: 12. Germline-derived CDR1 and CDR2 are SGHRS and YFSETQ. The CDR3 consists of 17 residues. This chain's CDR3 is CASSLEGTAMTIYEQYF. CDR3 nucleotides: TGCGCCAGCAGCTTGGAGGGGACAGCCATGACCATCTACGAGCAGTACTTC.

CDR3 DNA sequence: TGTGCCAGCAGCCGATATCTTGGCGAGCAGTACTTC. Translating gives CASSRYLGEQYF. The chain combines TRBV27 with TRBJ2-7; D uncertain. Between the trimmed V and J ends, which lost 6 bases and 6 bases, there was a span of 12 bases. This CDR3 has 12 amino acids. CDR1 and CDR2 from the germline V gene are MNHEY and SMNVEV (reference sequence).

This clone was seen a few times. The chain couples TRBV5-1 to TRBJ1-2; D unclear. Germline V gene data show CDR1 as SGHRS and CDR2 as YFSETQ. V was clipped by 4 bases and J by 1 base, with 14 bases between them. The CDR3 loop spans 15 amino acids. The CDR3 region has the DNA TGCGCCAGCAGCCCAGAGAGGGCTTATAACTATGGCTACACCTTC. Amino acids: CASSPERAYNYGYTF.

CDR3 region: CASSYSSGAAFF. The CDR3 DNA is TGTGCCAGCAGTTACTCGTCAGGAGCGGCTTTCTTT. The chain has TRBV6-5 and TRBJ1-1; no definite D call. Germline V gives CDR1 MNHEY, CDR2 SVGAGI. Between the trimmed V and J ends, which lost 0 bases and 11 bases, there was a span of 10 bases. The CDR3 is made up of 12 amino acids.

This clone has just a few counts. The chain is built from TRBV9 and TRBJ2-2; D unclear. Deletions cut 4 bases from V and 6 bases from J, with 7 bases between. Germline V gene data show CDR1 as SGDLS and CDR2 as YYNGEE. The CDR3 runs to 12 residues. The CDR3: CASSLVPGELFF. As DNA, the CDR3 is TGTGCCAGCAGCTTAGTCCCCGGGGAGCTGTTTTTT.

This clone was recorded a few times. The same CDR3 also results from other DNA sequences found in this sample. The chain is built from TRBV27 and TRBJ1-1, with D maybe TRBD1 (5 bases). V lost 2 bases to trimming and J lost 2 bases, with 6 bases between them. Germline loops: CDR1 MNHEY, CDR2 SMNVEV (reference sequence). This CDR3 has 13 amino acids. In DNA, the CDR3 is TGTGCCAGCAGTTTAGGGGCCAACACTGAAGCTTTCTTT. Its protein is CASSLGANTEAFF.

The chain links TRBV4-1 to TRBJ2-7; perhaps TRBD1 as D (5 bases). CDR3 size: 14 residues. Trimming shortened V by 1 base and J by 4 bases, and 11 bases separated the two germline ends. The germline V gene encodes CDR1 MGHRA and CDR2 YSYEKL. CDR3 sequence: CASSQVIAGYEQYF. In DNA, the CDR3 is TGCGCCAGCAGCCAAGTTATTGCAGGGTACGAGCAGTACTTC.

V usage is TRBV18 and J usage is TRBJ1-5; 7 positions match TRBD1. Germline V lookup: CDR1 KGHSH, CDR2 LQKENI. This CDR3 contains 14 residues. The ends lost 5 bases at V and 7 bases at J; junction bases unmatched: 8. This chain's CDR3 is CASSNTGAGQPQHF. For the CDR3, the DNA is TGTGCCAGCTCAAACACAGGGGCCGGACAGCCCCAGCATTTT.

V is TRBV7-8 and J is TRBJ1-1; D is possibly TRBD1 (6 bases). Trimming removed 3 bases at V and 3 bases at J, with 11 bases between. Germline CDR1 is SGHVS and CDR2 is FQNEAQ. This CDR3 contains 14 residues. This chain's CDR3 is CASSLGARDTEAFF. The CDR3 DNA reads as TGTGCCAGCAGCTTGGGGGCCCGGGACACTGAAGCTTTCTTT.